This is a list of T cell receptor beta chains from one sample in a study of T cell responses to AZD1222 COVID-19 vaccine. Here immunoSEQ multiplex PCR was the method, and the copy in TCRdb shows in-frame clones only, minus some. The table shows 110,000 to 150,000 clones, with approximately 85% occurring only once. The sample in question was peripheral blood, obtained on day 0 of AZD1222 vaccination. These receptors all come from an adult in good health. The CDR3 runs from the conserved cysteine through the conserved F or W. A D gene is named only where the DNA matches it firmly. Clone sizes are given selectively: once, few, many, or a class where the clone is expanded.

J gene: TRBJ1-2; V gene: TRBV2; clone size: few; D gene: -; CDR3 protein: CASKGDAEGYTF; CDR3 DNA: TGTGCCAGCAAAGGGGACGCTGAGGGCTACACCTTC
J gene: TRBJ2-4; V gene: TRBV6-5; clone size: -; D gene: TRBD1; CDR3 protein: CASSYGRGGWENIQYF; CDR3 DNA: TGTGCCAGCAGTTACGGACGAGGGGGCTGGGAAAACATTCAGTACTTC
J gene: TRBJ1-1; V gene: TRBV7-2; clone size: -; D gene: -; CDR3 protein: CASSFKLNTEAFF; CDR3 DNA: TGTGCCAGCAGCTTTAAGCTGAACACTGAAGCTTTCTTT
J gene: TRBJ1-3; V gene: TRBV6-5; clone size: -; D gene: -; CDR3 protein: CASSSRVSAGNTIYF; CDR3 DNA: TGTGCCAGCAGTTCTAGGGTTTCGGCTGGAAACACCATATATTTT
J gene: TRBJ1-6; V gene: TRBV5-1; clone size: -; D gene: TRBD1; CDR3 protein: CASSLGTGSSYNSPLHF; CDR3 DNA: TGCGCCAGCAGCTTGGGGACAGGGAGCTCCTATAATTCACCCCTCCACTTT
J gene: TRBJ1-6; V gene: TRBV18; clone size: -; D gene: TRBD1; CDR3 protein: CASSPPPAGGPSPLHF; CDR3 DNA: TGTGCCAGCTCACCACCCCCGGCAGGGGGACCTTCACCCCTCCACTTT
J gene: TRBJ1-1; V gene: TRBV7-8; clone size: once; D gene: TRBD1; CDR3 protein: CASSFTGQTLPEAFF; CDR3 DNA: TGTGCCAGCAGCTTCACGGGACAGACCTTACCTGAAGCTTTCTTT
J gene: TRBJ1-2; V gene: TRBV21-1; clone size: -; D gene: -; CDR3 protein: CATIHGAVGDYGYTF; CDR3 DNA: TGTGCCACTATCCACGGGGCAGTGGGGGACTATGGCTACACCTTC
J gene: TRBJ2-1; V gene: TRBV5-1; clone size: -; D gene: TRBD1; CDR3 protein: CASSPDRTGEQFF; CDR3 DNA: TGCGCCAGCAGCCCGGACAGGACAGGTGAGCAGTTCTTC
J gene: TRBJ1-3; V gene: TRBV6-1; clone size: -; D gene: -; CDR3 protein: CASSESVGPGNTIYF; CDR3 DNA: TGTGCCAGCAGTGAAAGTGTGGGACCTGGAAACACCATATATTTT
J gene: TRBJ1-3; V gene: TRBV19; clone size: -; D gene: -; CDR3 protein: CASSSPVGARIVGNTIYF; CDR3 DNA: TGTGCCAGTAGTTCCCCTGTTGGGGCCAGGATTGTCGGAAACACCATATATTTT
J gene: TRBJ1-3; V gene: TRBV5-4; clone size: -; D gene: -; CDR3 protein: CASSLDGGVGNTIYF; CDR3 DNA: TGTGCCAGCAGCTTGGATGGGGGAGTTGGAAACACCATATATTTT
J gene: TRBJ1-6; V gene: TRBV6-6; clone size: -; D gene: TRBD1; CDR3 protein: CASSPQLGQADNSPLHF; CDR3 DNA: TGTGCCAGCAGTCCTCAACTCGGACAGGCGGATAATTCACCCCTCCACTTT
J gene: TRBJ1-2; V gene: TRBV19; clone size: -; D gene: -; CDR3 protein: CASRAGTGYGYTF; CDR3 DNA: TGTGCCAGTAGGGCAGGAACGGGGTATGGCTACACCTTC
J gene: TRBJ2-3; V gene: TRBV29-1; clone size: -; D gene: -; CDR3 protein: CSVEIRGLNAPDTQYF; CDR3 DNA: TGCAGCGTTGAAATCCGGGGCCTAAACGCCCCAGATACGCAGTATTTT
J gene: TRBJ1-3; V gene: TRBV3-1/TRBV3-2; clone size: -; D gene: TRBD1; CDR3 protein: CASSRGQLASGNTIYF; CDR3 DNA: TGTGCCAGCAGCAGGGGACAGCTCGCCTCTGGAAACACCATATATTTT
J gene: TRBJ2-2; V gene: TRBV11-3; clone size: -; D gene: -; CDR3 protein: CASSPRRANTGELFF; CDR3 DNA: TGTGCCAGCAGTCCACGTCGGGCGAACACCGGGGAGCTGTTTTTT
J gene: TRBJ1-1; V gene: TRBV19; clone size: once; D gene: -; CDR3 protein: CASRSAANTEAFF; CDR3 DNA: TGTGCCAGTCGAAGCGCAGCGAACACTGAAGCTTTCTTT
J gene: TRBJ2-1; V gene: TRBV10-1; clone size: -; D gene: TRBD2; CDR3 protein: CASSESIAGELYNEQFF; CDR3 DNA: TGCGCCAGCAGTGAGTCGATAGCGGGGGAGCTCTACAATGAGCAGTTCTTC
J gene: TRBJ2-2; V gene: TRBV4-2; clone size: -; D gene: -; CDR3 protein: CASSHEYRDTGELFF; CDR3 DNA: TGTGCCAGCAGCCATGAATACAGGGATACCGGGGAGCTGTTTTTT
J gene: TRBJ1-2; V gene: TRBV4-1; clone size: -; D gene: -; CDR3 protein: CASSQDFDSRYGYTF; CDR3 DNA: TGCGCCAGCAGCCAAGATTTTGACAGCCGTTATGGCTACACCTTC
J gene: TRBJ1-1; V gene: TRBV9; clone size: -; D gene: TRBD1; CDR3 protein: CASSLGQGSTEAFF; CDR3 DNA: TGTGCCAGCAGCCTTGGACAGGGGAGCACTGAAGCTTTCTTT
J gene: TRBJ1-3; V gene: TRBV14; clone size: -; D gene: -; CDR3 protein: CASSQDGYTIYF; CDR3 DNA: TGTGCCAGCAGCCAAGATGGGTACACCATATATTTT
J gene: TRBJ2-2; V gene: TRBV7-8; clone size: once; D gene: -; CDR3 protein: CASSLVGSTGELFF; CDR3 DNA: TGTGCCAGCAGCTTAGTAGGCTCCACCGGGGAGCTGTTTTTT
J gene: TRBJ1-2; V gene: TRBV6-1; clone size: -; D gene: TRBD1; CDR3 protein: CASSEARDRAGGYTF; CDR3 DNA: TGTGCCAGCAGTGAAGCGCGGGACAGGGCCGGTGGCTACACCTTC
J gene: TRBJ2-1; V gene: TRBV29-1; clone size: -; D gene: TRBD2; CDR3 protein: CSVRTSGRGLSPHFAEQFF; CDR3 DNA: TGCAGCGTACGGACTAGCGGGAGGGGTCTGTCACCACATTTCGCTGAGCAGTTCTTC
J gene: TRBJ1-5; V gene: TRBV30; clone size: -; D gene: -; CDR3 protein: CAWSRSILQVSNQPQHF; CDR3 DNA: TGTGCCTGGAGTAGGTCGATTTTGCAGGTTAGCAATCAGCCCCAGCATTTT
J gene: TRBJ1-2; V gene: TRBV6-6; clone size: once; D gene: -; CDR3 protein: CASGRGYTF; CDR3 DNA: TGTGCCAGCGGGAGAGGCTACACCTTC
J gene: TRBJ1-5; V gene: TRBV30; clone size: -; D gene: TRBD1; CDR3 protein: CAWGSGGRGQPQHF; CDR3 DNA: TGTGCCTGGGGGTCAGGGGGCCGGGGACAGCCCCAGCATTTT
J gene: TRBJ1-2; V gene: TRBV28; clone size: few; D gene: -; CDR3 protein: CASSLWGGYGYTF; CDR3 DNA: TGTGCCAGCAGTTTATGGGGGGGCTATGGCTACACCTTC